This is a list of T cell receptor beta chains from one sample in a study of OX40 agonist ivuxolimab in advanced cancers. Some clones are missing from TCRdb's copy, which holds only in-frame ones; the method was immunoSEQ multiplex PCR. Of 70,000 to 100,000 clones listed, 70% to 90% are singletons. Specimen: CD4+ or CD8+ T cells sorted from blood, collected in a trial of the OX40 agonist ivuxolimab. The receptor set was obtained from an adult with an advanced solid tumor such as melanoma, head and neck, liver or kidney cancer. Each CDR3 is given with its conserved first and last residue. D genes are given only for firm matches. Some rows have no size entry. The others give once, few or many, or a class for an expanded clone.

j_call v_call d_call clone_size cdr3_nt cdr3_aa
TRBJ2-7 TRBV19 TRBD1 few TGTGCCAGTAAGGGGGTCGGGACAGGGGTCTACGAGCAGTACTTC CASKGVGTGVYEQYF
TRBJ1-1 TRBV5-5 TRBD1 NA TGTGCCAGCAGCCCCCGGACAGGGGAAGAATCTGAAGCTTTCTTT CASSPRTGEESEAFF
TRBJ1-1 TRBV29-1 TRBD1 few TGCAGCGTTGAAGACCCGACAGGGCTCACTGAAGCTTTCTTT CSVEDPTGLTEAFF
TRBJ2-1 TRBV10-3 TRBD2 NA TGTGCCATCAGTGGAGCTAGCGGGAGTAGGAATGAGCAGTTCTTC CAISGASGSRNEQFF
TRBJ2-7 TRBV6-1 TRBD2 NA TGTGCCAGCAGTGTTGACAGCGGGACTTATACCTACGAGCAGTACTTC CASSVDSGTYTYEQYF
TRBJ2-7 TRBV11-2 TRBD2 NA TGTGCCAGCAGCTTAGCTAGCGGATATACCTACGAGCAGTACTTC CASSLASGYTYEQYF
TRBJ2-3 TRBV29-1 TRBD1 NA TGCAGCGTGGCCACCGGGACAGGGGTCACCGATACGCAGTATTTT CSVATGTGVTDTQYF
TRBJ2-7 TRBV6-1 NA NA TGTGCCAGCAGTGTTTTAGTTTGGCTCTACGAGCAGTACTTC CASSVLVWLYEQYF
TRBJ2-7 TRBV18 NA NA TGTGCCAGCTCACCCGGTCGGAACTACGAGCAGTACTTC CASSPGRNYEQYF
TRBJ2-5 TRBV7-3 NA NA TGTGCCAGCAGCCGATCTACCCAAGAGACCCAGTACTTC CASSRSTQETQYF
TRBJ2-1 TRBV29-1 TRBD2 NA TGCAGCGTTGAAGGAGTACTAGCGGGAGATCGCAATGAGCAGTTCTTC CSVEGVLAGDRNEQFF
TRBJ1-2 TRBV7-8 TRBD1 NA TGTGCCAGCAGCTCTTCCGGGACAGGGATAGGTGGCTACACCTTC CASSSSGTGIGGYTF
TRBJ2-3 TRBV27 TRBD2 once TGTGCCAGCAGCCTGACTAGCGGGAGCACAGATACGCAGTATTTT CASSLTSGSTDTQYF
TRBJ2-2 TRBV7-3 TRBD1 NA TGTGCCAGCAGCTTAATGACAGGGGATACTACCGGGGAGCTGTTTTTT CASSLMTGDTTGELFF
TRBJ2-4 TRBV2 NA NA TGTGCCAGCAGTATGGAGGGATTAGCCAAAAACATTCAGTACTTC CASSMEGLAKNIQYF
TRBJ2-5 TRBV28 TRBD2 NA TGTGCCAGCAGTTTGCTAGCGGGGTCCCAAGAGACCCAGTACTTC CASSLLAGSQETQYF
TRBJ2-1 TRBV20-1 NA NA TGCAGTGCCGAGCGCAATGAGCAGTTCTTC CSAERNEQFF
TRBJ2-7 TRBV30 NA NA TGTGCCTGGAGTCCGGGGACACCCGAGCAGTACTTC CAWSPGTPEQYF
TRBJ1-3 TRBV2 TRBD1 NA TGTGCCAGCAGAGTAGACAGGGCCAACGAAAACACCATATATTTT CASRVDRANENTIYF
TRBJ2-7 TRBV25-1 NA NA TGTGCCAGCATGAAGAACTACGAGCAGTACTTC CASMKNYEQYF
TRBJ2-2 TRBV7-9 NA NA TGTGCCAGCAGCTTAATCGGTACCACCGGGGAGCTGTTTTTT CASSLIGTTGELFF
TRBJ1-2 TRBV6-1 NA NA TGTGCCAGCAGTGAACGGCAGGGCGGCTACACCTTC CASSERQGGYTF
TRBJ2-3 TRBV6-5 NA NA TGTGCCAGCAGTTACTCTGCCACGGGCGCAGATACGCAGTATTTT CASSYSATGADTQYF
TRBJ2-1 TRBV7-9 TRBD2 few TGTGCCAGCAGCGGTAGCGGGGGGGACAATGAGCAGTTCTTC CASSGSGGDNEQFF
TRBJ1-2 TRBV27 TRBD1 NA TGTGCCAGCACCTCCCGCGCAGGGGGGTTCTATGGCTACACCTTC CASTSRAGGFYGYTF
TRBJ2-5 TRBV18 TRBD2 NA TGTGCCAGCTCACCAAGTCTTGCGGGAGTCAGAAAGACCCAGTACTTC CASSPSLAGVRKTQYF
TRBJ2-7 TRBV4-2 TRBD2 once TGTGCCAGCAGCTTGCTTGGCTCCCGAGCTAGCGGGATACCTTACGAGCAGTACTTC CASSLLGSRASGIPYEQYF
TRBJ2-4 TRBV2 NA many TGTGCCAGCAGGGGTCTGGCCAAAAACATTCAGTACTTC CASRGLAKNIQYF
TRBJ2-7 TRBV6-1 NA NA TGTGCCAGCAGTGAAATCGGCGAGCAGTACTTC CASSEIGEQYF
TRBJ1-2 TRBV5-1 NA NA TGCGCCAGCAGCTTGGACAGGGCGTCTAACTATGGCTACACCTTC CASSLDRASNYGYTF
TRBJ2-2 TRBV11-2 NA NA TGTGCCAGCAGCTCTGGGACTTCCTGGGGCGGGGAGCTGTTTTTT CASSSGTSWGGELFF
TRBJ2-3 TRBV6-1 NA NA TGTGCCAGCAGTGAGTTGGCGGGGATCACAGATACGCAGTATTTT CASSELAGITDTQYF
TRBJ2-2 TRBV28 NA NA TGTGCCAGCGGAGGACCGGGACGAGGCACCGGGGAGCTGTTTTTT CASGGPGRGTGELFF
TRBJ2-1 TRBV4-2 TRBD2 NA TGTGCCAGCAGCCAAGAGCGAGGACTAGCGGGAGTCAATGAGCAGTTCTTC CASSQERGLAGVNEQFF
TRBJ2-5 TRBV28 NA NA TGTGCCAGCAGTCCCCCGTACGGAGGAAAAGAGACCCAGTACTTC CASSPPYGGKETQYF
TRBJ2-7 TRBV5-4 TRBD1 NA TGTGCCAGCAGCTTACAGGGGAGCTCCTACGAGCAGTACTTC CASSLQGSSYEQYF
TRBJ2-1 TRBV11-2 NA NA TGTGCCAGCAGCTTAAACAGGGATTACTACAATGAGCAGTTCTTC CASSLNRDYYNEQFF
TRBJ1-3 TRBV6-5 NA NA TGTGCCAGCAGTTACGCAGTTCGAACGGTCGGAAACACCATATATTTT CASSYAVRTVGNTIYF